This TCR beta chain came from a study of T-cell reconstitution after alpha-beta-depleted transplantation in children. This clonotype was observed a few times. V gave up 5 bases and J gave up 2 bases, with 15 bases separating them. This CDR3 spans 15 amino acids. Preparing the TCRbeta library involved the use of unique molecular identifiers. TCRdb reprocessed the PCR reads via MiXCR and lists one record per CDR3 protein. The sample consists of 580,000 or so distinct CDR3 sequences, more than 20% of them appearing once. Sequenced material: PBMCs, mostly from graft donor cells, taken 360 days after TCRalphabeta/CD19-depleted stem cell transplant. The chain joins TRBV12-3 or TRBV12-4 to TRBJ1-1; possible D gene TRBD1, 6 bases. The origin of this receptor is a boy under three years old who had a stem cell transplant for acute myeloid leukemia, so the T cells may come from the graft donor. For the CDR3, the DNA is TGTGCCAGCAGTCCCTCGGGACATCGCAACACTGAAGCTTTCTTT. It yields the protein CASSPSGHRNTEAFF.